Listed here are 19 T cell receptor beta chains from one sample, sequenced in a study of beta chain features in type 1 diabetes. Expressed TCRB transcripts were sequenced, since all the RNA that had been isolated was reverse transcribed. Repertoires were generated with immunoSEQ multiplex PCR, while TCRdb's copy carries only in-frame clones and drops some. The repertoire holds fewer than 250,000 clones, around an eighth seen once, with more than 0.02% in the top ten. The specimen was naive CD4+ T cells from blood. These receptors originate from a woman between 35 and 50 years old in good health.

This clone was recorded a few times. V usage is TRBV7-9 and J usage is TRBJ1-1; a possible D gene is TRBD1 (6 bases). V was clipped by 5 bases and J by 0 bases, with 10 bases between them. This CDR3 has 14 amino acids. Germline V CDR1 and CDR2: SEHNR, FQNEAQ (reference sequence). As DNA, the CDR3 is TGTGCCAGCAGCCCCGGACAGCTGAACACTGAAGCTTTCTTT. This gives the protein CASSPGQLNTEAFF. Variable domain in full (rest from reference TRBV7-9 and TRBJ1-1): DTGVSQNPRHKITKRGQNVTFRCDPISEHNRLYWYRQTLGQGPEFLTYFQNEAQLEKSRLLSDRFSAERPKGSFSTLEIQRTEQGDSAMYLCASSPGQLNTEAFFGQGTRLTVV.

This clone was picked up a small number of times. The chain joins TRBV9 to TRBJ2-5; the match to TRBD1 covers 7 bases. Germline V lookup: CDR1 SGDLS, CDR2 YYNGEE. V dropped 0 bases and J dropped 6; count of bases not matched to a gene: 5. The CDR3 is 14 residues long. DNA for the CDR3: TGTGCCAGCAGCGTAGGCAGGGGGAGACAGACCCAGTACTTC. The encoded protein is CASSVGRGRQTQYF.

The rearrangement uses TRBV5-1 and TRBJ2-5; D is undetermined. The length of the CDR3 is 13 residues. V was pared by 0 bases and J by 1 base, with 4 bases between. Germline V lookup: CDR1 SGHRS, CDR2 YFSETQ. The CDR3 nucleotides read TGCGCCAGCAGCTTGGCCCTCCAAGAGACCCAGTACTTC. It encodes CASSLALQETQYF.

The chain employs TRBV6-6 and TRBJ1-6; D is perhaps TRBD1 (6 bases). This CDR3 has 13 residues. V was shortened by 9 bases and J by 10 bases, with 16 bases between the two germline ends. Looked up from germline, CDR1 is MNHNY and CDR2 is SVGAGI (reference sequence). The CDR3 here is CASYRERESPLHF. The CDR3 nucleotides read TGTGCCAGTTACAGGGAGAGGGAATCACCCCTCCACTTT.

The chain employs TRBV19 and TRBJ1-5, with D possibly matching TRBD1 (5 bases). Germline V gives CDR1 LNHDA, CDR2 SQIVND (reference sequence). This CDR3 is built from 13 residues. The V and J ends lost 2 bases and 7 bases respectively, with 9 bases between them. The CDR3 region is CASSILGPQPQHF. CDR3 nucleotide sequence: TGTGCCAGTAGTATATTGGGGCCGCAGCCCCAGCATTTT.

This clone was seen a few times. The J gene is TRBJ1-1, the V gene TRBV6-6, with D uncertain. Trimming stripped 2 bases from V and 11 bases from J, with 9 bases between. The CDR3 loop spans 11 amino acids. Germline V gene lookup returns CDR1 MNHNY and CDR2 SVGAGI (reference sequence). The DNA of the CDR3 is TGTGCCAGCAGTTACACGCGATTGGCTTTCTTT. This sequence encodes CASSYTRLAFF.

The chain links TRBV25-1 to TRBJ1-2, with TRBD1 matching over 11 bases. V lost 4 bases to trimming and J lost 4 bases; unmatched junction nucleotides: 2. Germline V gene data show CDR1 as MGHDK and CDR2 as SYGVNS. The CDR3 loop spans 14 amino acids. The CDR3 loop is CASSGTGGSYGYTF. In DNA form, the CDR3 reads TGTGCCAGCAGTGGGACAGGGGGCAGCTATGGCTACACCTTC.

This clone has only a few counts. The chain joins TRBV19 to TRBJ2-7, with D unresolved. The CDR3 has 15 residues. Trimming cost V 3 bases and J 3 bases, with 15 bases left between them. Germline CDR1 reads LNHDA; CDR2 reads SQIVND (reference sequence). Written as DNA, the CDR3 is TGTGCCAGTAGTATCTCGCGGCAGAGTTACTACGAGCAGTACTTC. Translating it yields CASSISRQSYYEQYF.

The chain joins TRBV7-8 to TRBJ2-2; D gene uncertain. Per the germline V gene, CDR1 is SGHVS and CDR2 is FQNEAQ. The CDR3 is 16 residues long. Trimming cost V 1 base and J 0 bases, with 9 bases left between them. As DNA, the CDR3 is TGTGCCAGCAGCTTAGTGTCCGGGTCGAACACCGGGGAGCTGTTTTTT. As protein: CASSLVSGSNTGELFF.

The chain carries TRBV7-9 and TRBJ2-5, with D unclear. The CDR3 has 15 residues. The V end lost 2 bases, the J end lost 1 base, and 11 bases lay between the germline ends. The germline V gene encodes CDR1 SEHNR and CDR2 FQNEAQ (reference sequence). The CDR3 spells CASSLWAQVQETQYF. The CDR3 DNA is TGTGCCAGCAGCTTATGGGCGCAGGTCCAAGAGACCCAGTACTTC.

This clone was detected only a few times. The CDR3 nucleotides read TGCAGCGTTGCCCTGCTGTTCGGTCTCGACACTGAAGCTTTCTTT. Its protein product is CSVALLFGLDTEAFF. The V gene is TRBV29-1, the J gene TRBJ1-1; D ambiguous. From germline, CDR1 is SQVTM and CDR2 ANQGSEA. V gave up 4 bases and J gave up 3 bases, with 18 bases separating them. The CDR3 covers 15 residues. The full variable domain, its missing parts supplied by reference TRBV29-1 and TRBJ1-1, is SAVISQKPSRDICQRGTSLTIQCQVDSQVTMMFWYRQQPGQSLTLIATANQGSEATYESGFVIDKFPISRPNLTFSTLTVSNMSPEDSSIYLCSVALLFGLDTEAFFGQGTRLTVV.

This clone was counted between two and nine times. This chain links TRBV5-4 with TRBJ1-2; 9 bases fit TRBD1. This CDR3 has 16 residues. Per the germline V gene, CDR1 is SGHNT and CDR2 is YYREEE (reference sequence). The V gene end was trimmed by 3 bases and the J gene end by 3 bases; junction bases not matched to a gene: 9. The CDR3 loop is CASSSGGQGRDYGYTF. The DNA for the CDR3 is TGTGCCAGCAGCTCCGGGGGACAGGGAAGAGACTATGGCTACACCTTC. The complete variable domain, with remaining parts taken from reference TRBV5-4 and TRBJ1-2, reads ETGVTQSPTHLIKTRGQQVTLRCSSQSGHNTVSWYQQALGQGPQFIFQYYREEENGRGNFPPRFSGLQFPNYSSELNVNALELDDSALYLCASSSGGQGRDYGYTFGSGTRLTVV.

This sequence joins TRBV7-8 and TRBJ1-6; 10 bases fit TRBD1. The trim removed 5 bases at V and 0 bases at J, leaving 4 bases unmatched. This CDR3 contains 17 residues. Germline CDR1 SGHVS, CDR2 FQNEAQ. The CDR3 sequence: CASSLRTGGSYNSPLHF. The CDR3 DNA follows: TGTGCCAGCAGCCTGAGGACAGGGGGCTCCTATAATTCACCCCTCCACTTT.

This clone has just a few counts. J is TRBJ2-7 and V is TRBV6-4, with TRBD2 matching over 11 bases. The CDR3 length is 17 residues. CDR1 is MRHNA and CDR2 is SNTAGT in the germline V gene. V gave up 2 bases and J gave up 4 bases; unmatched junction bases: 10. The CDR3 spells CASSDPDQTSGEYEQYF. The CDR3 DNA follows: TGTGCCAGCAGTGACCCCGATCAGACTAGCGGGGAGTACGAGCAGTACTTC.

This chain uses TRBV27 with TRBJ2-5; TRBD1 might be the D (6 bases). The germline V gene has CDR1 MNHEY and CDR2 SMNVEV (reference sequence). Deletions cut 2 bases from V and 2 bases from J, with 12 bases between. The CDR3 length is 15 residues. The CDR3 DNA reads TGTGCCAGCAGTTTACAACAGGGTCGTCAAGAGACCCAGTACTTC. Protein product: CASSLQQGRQETQYF.

This clone was observed a handful of times. The chain carries TRBV19 and TRBJ2-7; TRBD1 matches at 9 bases. J lost 4 bases, V lost 7 bases, and 11 bases had no gene match. The CDR3 loop spans 15 amino acids. Looked up from germline, CDR1 is LNHDA and CDR2 is SQIVND (reference sequence). The CDR3 nucleotides are TGTGCCAGTACAGACAGGGGGAGACCACAATACGAGCAGTACTTC. This translates into CASTDRGRPQYEQYF. The full variable domain, completed using reference TRBV19 and TRBJ2-7, is DGGITQSPKYLFRKEGQNVTLSCEQNLNHDAMYWYRQDPGQGLRLIYYSQIVNDFQKGDIAEGYSVSREKKESFPLTVTSAQKNPTAFYLCASTDRGRPQYEQYFGPGTRLTVT.

The chain couples TRBV7-8 to TRBJ1-6, with no clear D. CDR1 SGHVS and CDR2 FQNEAQ come from the germline V gene. The CDR3 runs 12 residues. Trimming removed 4 bases at V and 11 bases at J, with 9 bases between. The DNA of the CDR3 is TGTGCCAGCAGCTACGCAGAGGCACCCCTCCACTTT. It is translated as CASSYAEAPLHF.

This clone has more than one count but fewer than ten. The chain couples TRBV4-3 to TRBJ2-3; D unclear. The germline gives CDR1 LGHNA, CDR2 YSLEER. V gave up 0 bases and J gave up 4 bases, with 11 bases separating them. This CDR3 is 15 amino acids long. CDR3 protein: CASSQEARPPDTQYF. DNA for the CDR3: TGCGCCAGCAGCCAAGAGGCTCGCCCCCCAGATACGCAGTATTTT.

This clone was seen more than once but under ten times. V is TRBV9 and J is TRBJ1-2; the match to TRBD1 covers 7 bases. After removal of 3 bases from V and 5 bases from J, the junction contained 1 base not matched to a gene. CDR3 length: 12 residues. CDR1 and CDR2 from the germline V gene are SGDLS and YYNGEE. This chain's CDR3 is CASSEQGYGYTF. The CDR3 DNA reads as TGTGCCAGCAGCGAACAGGGGTATGGCTACACCTTC.